These 7 T cell receptor beta chains were all obtained from the same sample, sequenced in a study of CD8 T cells in Susac syndrome. Random hexamers were used to reverse transcribe an amount of roughly 0.45 to 1 ug RNA. TCRdb recomputed calls from the immunoSEQ multiplex PCR reads with MiXCR, one row per CDR3 protein. The table lists about 150,000 distinct CDR3 sequences, approximately 95% of them singletons. Material for sequencing was CD4+ T cells from PBMCs. Receptors were obtained from a human donor with Susac syndrome.

The V gene is TRBV2, the J gene TRBJ2-3; unclear D gene. The V gene lost 3 bases and the J gene lost 5 bases, with 12 bases spanning the gap. Germline CDR1 reads SNHLY; CDR2 reads FYNNEI. This CDR3 contains 14 residues. The chain's CDR3 is CASSDFAPRDTQYF. CDR3 DNA: TGTGCCAGCAGTGATTTCGCCCCCCGAGATACGCAGTATTTT.

V gene TRBV29-1 combines with J gene TRBJ2-3; 7 bases are shared with TRBD1. The germline V gene has CDR1 SQVTM and CDR2 ANQGSEA. The CDR3 totals 14 residues. J was trimmed by 6 bases and V by 4 bases; bases with no gene match: 10. CDR3: CSVVRQGVGDTQYF. DNA of the CDR3: TGCAGCGTTGTGAGGCAGGGGGTAGGTGATACGCAGTATTTT.

V and J are TRBV20-1 and TRBJ1-5; maybe TRBD1 (5 bases). Deletions cut 5 bases from V and 4 bases from J, with 15 bases between. Per germline, CDR1 DFQATT and CDR2 SNEGSKA (reference sequence). This CDR3 comprises 14 residues. The CDR3 here is CSALTLEGNQPQHF. In DNA, the CDR3 is TGCAGTGCTCTGACCCTCGAGGGGAATCAGCCCCAGCATTTT.

The CDR3 sequence is CASNRDGKDKPQHF. The CDR3 coding sequence is TGTGCCAGCAACCGGGACGGTAAGGATAAGCCCCAGCATTTT. The chain has TRBV12-3 or TRBV12-4 and TRBJ1-5, with D possibly matching TRBD1 (5 bases). Trimming removed 7 bases at V and 8 bases at J, with 18 bases between. The CDR3 totals 14 residues.

The chain links TRBV19 to TRBJ2-1; unclear D gene. V lost 8 bases, J lost 9 bases, and 20 bases lay in between. Germline values: CDR1 LNHDA, CDR2 SQIVND (reference sequence). CDR3 length: 14 amino acids. CDR3 protein: CASGANSFVGEQFF. CDR3 nucleotide sequence: TGTGCCAGTGGCGCTAACTCCTTTGTTGGTGAGCAGTTCTTC.

The chain links TRBV29-1 to TRBJ1-4, with TRBD1 identical over 9 bases. CDR3 length equals 14 residues. Trimming took 7 bases from V and 0 from J; bases not matched to a gene: 3. Germline loops: CDR1 SQVTM, CDR2 ANQGSEA. CDR3 sequence reads: CSGTGGATNEKLFF. The CDR3, as DNA: TGCAGCGGAACAGGGGGCGCAACTAATGAAAAACTGTTTTTT.

This clonotype was seen only once. This chain links TRBV14 with TRBJ1-5; no definite D call. The CDR3 contains 13 residues. Germline V lookup: CDR1 SGHDN, CDR2 FVKESK. The germline V and J ends were trimmed by 3 bases and 7 bases, with 10 bases remaining between them. As DNA, the CDR3 is TGTGCCAGCAGCCAGGGGATTGGACAGCCCCAGCATTTT. Protein: CASSQGIGQPQHF.